The 7 T cell receptor beta chains in this list originate from one sample, sequenced in a study of shared clonotypes between healthy human individuals. Libraries were prepared by immunoSEQ multiplex PCR; TCRdb keeps only in-frame clonotypes and omits some of them. The table has roughly 660,000 clones, less than 95% seen once; the top ten hold about a third. The sample taken for sequencing was memory CD8+ T cells from PBMCs. Described subset: CD45RO+ cells pooled with CCR7-negative TemRA cells. These receptors were collected from a man aged 18-30 years in good health. Some clones in this sample may be carry-over from other donors' samples.

This rearrangement joins TRBV21-1 to TRBJ2-3; TRBD2 is the table's D call, not checked against the DNA. TRBV21-1 is termed a pseudogene. The CDR3 sequence is 16 residues long. CDR3 bases: TGTGCCAGCAGCTTACCGCGGGAGGAGGGGTTTGTGGGGCAGTATTTT. Protein: CASSLPREEGFVGQYF.

The chain is built from TRBV20-1 and TRBJ2-1; D call uncertain. The CDR3 sequence is 11 residues long. V lost 5 bases and J 4 bases, leaving 6 bases between the germline ends. From germline, CDR1 is DFQATT and CDR2 SNEGSKA (reference sequence). The DNA of the CDR3 is TGCAGTGCTCCGAAGTACAATGAGCAGTTCTTC. This gives the protein CSAPKYNEQFF.

Note on this clone: Given a far larger clone just one base away, this is likely a sequencing read error. The chain couples TRBV11-2 to TRBJ2-3, with D unclear. Trimming cost V 1 base and J 4 bases, with 6 bases left between them. Germline values: CDR1 SGHAT, CDR2 FQNNGV. The CDR3 has 13 amino acids. CDR3 DNA sequence: TGTGCCAGCAGCTTAGTCCGGGCAGATACGCAGTATTTT. Translated: CASSLVRADTQYF.

V is TRBV7-2 and J is TRBJ2-1, with TRBD2 identical over 8 bases. V shed 7 bases, J shed 5 bases, and the junction held 10 bases outside the gene matches. Per the germline V gene, CDR1 is SGHTA and CDR2 is FQGNSA. The CDR3 is 15 amino acids. The CDR3 coding sequence is TGTGCCAGCACCCCACCGCGGGAGGCCCACAATGAGCAGTTCTTC. It is translated as CASTPPREAHNEQFF.

This chain uses TRBV7-6 with TRBJ2-4; 10 bases align to TRBD2. CDR3 size: 16 residues. V was pared by 1 base and J by 8 bases, with 8 bases of the junction left unmatched. Germline CDR1 SGHVS, CDR2 FNYEAQ. CDR3 protein: CASSLGRLAGGDIQYF. CDR3 nucleotide sequence: TGTGCCAGCAGCTTAGGACGACTAGCGGGCGGGGACATTCAGTACTTC.

The CDR3 region has the DNA TGTGCCAGCAGTCCGCCCGCCGCTGGCGGAAGTGAAGAGACCCAGTACTTC. Its translation is CASSPPAAGGSEETQYF. V usage is TRBV28 and J usage is TRBJ2-5; D is ambiguous. Germline CDR1 and CDR2: MDHEN and SYDVKM. Trimming took 5 bases from V and 3 from J, leaving 22 bases between them. The CDR3 has 17 amino acids.

This chain uses TRBV7-9 with TRBJ1-2; D is possibly TRBD1 (5 bases). V lost 6 bases and J 6 bases, leaving 11 bases between the germline ends. From germline, CDR1 is SEHNR and CDR2 FQNEAQ (reference sequence). CDR3 size: 12 residues. CDR3 region: CASRAGWDGYTF. DNA of the CDR3: TGTGCCAGCAGGGCAGGGTGGGATGGCTACACCTTC.